In its sample, the clone carrying this TCR beta chain was seen many times. Co-extraction yielded RNA and DNA from about 20-30 mg of unsorted bulk tissue. Patients underwent resection of primary liver carcinoma. Synthesis of TCR beta cDNA was carried out from 450 to 650 ng total RNA with a constant-region primer. Amplification in three nested multiplex PCR rounds with slightly modified ARM-PCR gave rise to TCR beta libraries. Use of TRBV1-TRBV30 forward primers with a C-beta reverse primer characterized the first two PCR rounds, which lasted around 11 cycles each. TCRdb reanalysed the multiplex PCR reads using MiXCR and keeps one entry per CDR3 protein. The sample has 100,000 to 150,000 distinct CDR3 sequences, 64% seen once. This sample was included in a study of tumor-infiltrating lymphocytes in primary liver carcinoma. Study context: Patients were both men and women, whose ages ran from 30 to 69 years.

Per the germline V gene, CDR1 is SGHNT and CDR2 is YYREEE (reference sequence). V lost 3 bases, J lost 3 bases, and 6 bases stayed unmatched. CDR3 length equals 15 residues. This TCR was recovered from a woman aged 60-70 years with primary liver carcinoma and hepatitis B virus infection. Sequencing input: liver tumor tissue from sampling region 3. Subset of the sample: tumor region T3, left-lateral pole. The V call is TRBV5-4, the J call TRBJ2-4; 7 nucleotides align to TRBD2. The CDR3 loop reads CASSYAGDNKNIQYF. The CDR3 region has the DNA TGTGCCAGCAGCTATGCGGGAGACAACAAAAACATTCAGTACTTC. The full variable domain, its missing parts supplied by reference TRBV5-4 and TRBJ2-4, is ETGVTQSPTHLIKTRGQQVTLRCSSQSGHNTVSWYQQALGQGPQFIFQYYREEENGRGNFPPRFSGLQFPNYSSELNVNALELDDSALYLCASSYAGDNKNIQYFGAGTRLSVL.